This T cell receptor beta chain was sequenced for a study of shared clonotypes between healthy human individuals. For the study at large: Per donor, CD8 memory used one plate, CD8 naive used two, CD4 memory used three and CD4 naive used three. Points from the study as a whole: Clonotype sharing among donors was expected to depend on sequencing depth.

On this clone itself: Its target is not known.

TCRdb keeps only in-frame clones here, not all; method: immunoSEQ multiplex PCR. This repertoire shows about 1 million clones, around 76% found once; its top ten account for roughly 1.4%. CDR1 is MNHNY and CDR2 is SVGAGI in the germline V gene (reference sequence). The CDR3 sequence is 14 residues long. V lost 5 bases to trimming and J lost 4 bases; unmatched junction nucleotides: 3. Sequenced sample: memory CD4+ T cells sorted from blood. Described subset: CD45RA-negative fraction. The TCR comes from a man aged 18 to 30 in good health. The V gene is TRBV6-6, the J gene TRBJ2-3; 10 bases line up with TRBD2. The CDR3 protein is CASSERGGPDTQYF. Here the CDR3 DNA reads TGTGCCAGCAGTGAGCGGGGGGGCCCAGATACGCAGTATTTT.